The 5 T cell receptor beta chains reported below all come from one sample, sequenced in a study of technical replicates of blood from several donors (dated by TCRdb to 2015 to 2018). The library was made by the immunoSEQ multiplex PCR assay. What TCRdb holds here is the immuneACCESS table cut down to in-frame rearrangements. Part of the clones is not present; checked against another copy, under half of the missing clones reflect an unresolved V gene, and the others are unexplained. For this sample the table gives some 11,000 clones, of which approximately 94% were detected only once. Clones ranked in the top ten supply 5.5% to 7.5% of the sample. What was sequenced was PBMCs. These receptors all come from a human donor in good health.

The DNA for the CDR3 is TGTGCCAGCAGCTTAAGGGGGATAGCCGGGGAGCTGTTTTTT. This sequence encodes CASSLRGIAGELFF. The J gene is TRBJ2-2, the V gene TRBV5-6; D is perhaps TRBD1 (6 bases). Per the germline V gene, CDR1 is SGHDT and CDR2 is YYEEEE. This CDR3 is 14 amino acids long. Trimming removed 2 bases from V and 6 bases from J, with 11 bases in between.

The V call is TRBV6-1, the J call TRBJ1-4; 9 bases agree with TRBD1. Germline CDR1 and CDR2: MNHNS and SASEGT. This CDR3 has 15 residues. The V and J ends lost 2 bases and 7 bases, in that order; junction bases with no gene match: 5. The CDR3 is CASSEHRTGVEKLFF. The CDR3 nucleotides are TGTGCCAGCAGTGAACACCGGACAGGGGTTGAAAAACTGTTTTTT.

The chain recombines TRBV6-6 with TRBJ2-5; 7 nucleotides match TRBD2. The germline V gene has CDR1 MNHNY and CDR2 SVGAGI (reference sequence). J gave up 5 bases and V 3 bases, and 9 bases lay outside the gene matches. The CDR3 totals 15 residues. CDR3 in DNA: TGTGCCAGCAGTTATCGTGGGAGGGCCGTGGAGACCCAGTACTTC. Residues: CASSYRGRAVETQYF.

This chain links TRBV7-3 with TRBJ2-1; possible D gene TRBD2, 6 bases. Trimming took 1 base from V and 10 from J, leaving 8 bases between them. The CDR3 is 12 amino acids. The germline CDR1 and CDR2 sequences are SGHTA and FQGTGA. The CDR3 nucleotides read TGTGCCAGCAGCTTAAGCGGGATCGAGCAGTTCTTC. It codes for CASSLSGIEQFF. Complete variable domain (other parts from reference TRBV7-3 and TRBJ2-1): GAGVSQTPSNKVTEKGKYVELRCDPISGHTALYWYRQSLGQGPEFLIYFQGTGAADDSGLPNDRFFAVRPEGSVSTLKIQRTERGDSAVYLCASSLSGIEQFFGPGTRLTVL.

This rearrangement joins TRBV10-2 to TRBJ2-3, with 7 bases identical to TRBD1. The V gene's germline CDR1 is WSHSY and CDR2 SAAADI. V lost 7 bases to trimming and J lost 0 bases; unmatched junction nucleotides: 10. The CDR3 loop spans 16 amino acids. CDR3 nucleotide sequence: TGCGCCAGCAAGGACAGGAAGGGACGGAGCACAGATACGCAGTATTTT. This codes for CASKDRKGRSTDTQYF.